This TCR beta chain was identified during a study of early T cells in non-severe SARS-CoV-2 infection. TCRdb redid the calling of the 5' RACE reads with MiXCR, one entry per CDR3 protein. The table lists 70,000 to 85,000 distinct CDR3 sequences, 12% of them singletons. This clonotype has ten or more counts. V was clipped by 8 bases and J by 7 bases; unmatched bases: 9. Germline V CDR1 and CDR2: DFQATT, SNEGSKA (reference sequence). This CDR3 spans 13 amino acids. Sequencing was carried out using whole blood. This sequence was found in an adult who was a healthcare worker with PCR-confirmed SARS-CoV-2 infection or an uninfected control (not recorded which). This chain joins TRBV20-1 and TRBJ1-5; TRBD1 matches 9 bases. CDR3 bases: TGCAGTCGTACAGGGGGCGCGGAGCAGCCCCAGCATTTT. Protein product: CSRTGGAEQPQHF.